Listed below are T cell receptor beta chains from one sample, sequenced in a study of CXCR3-negative and CXCR3-positive naive CD8 T cells. Following a re-call of the 5' RACE reads, TCRdb has one entry per CDR3 protein and lacks DNA. The sample includes tens of thousands of distinct CDR3 sequences. Sequenced input: memory CD8+ T cells from blood. These receptors all stem from a human donor in good health. Some clones in this sample may be carry-over from other donors' samples. CDR3s include the opening cysteine and the closing phenylalanine or tryptophan. Clone size is given for some rows only: seen once, a few or many times, or a class if the clone is expanded.

size,J,V,length,CDR3
NA,TRBJ2-7,TRBV28,15,CASSFSSGRDYEQYF
NA,TRBJ2-5,TRBV4-1,17,CASSQGLAGPSRETQYF
NA,TRBJ2-2,TRBV7-9,15,CASGSSRRNTGELFF
NA,TRBJ2-1,TRBV6-2/TRBV6-3,15,CASDTGSNSYNEQFF
NA,TRBJ2-2,TRBV29-1,13,CSVDGGGTGELFF
NA,TRBJ1-1,TRBV19,14,CASSIGGGNTEAFF
NA,TRBJ2-2,TRBV29-1,12,CSGFEGTGELFF
NA,TRBJ2-1,TRBV6-2/TRBV6-3,14,CASSYPTRGNEQFF
NA,TRBJ2-1,TRBV29-1,13,CSVEEGLYNEQFF
NA,TRBJ1-1,TRBV20-1,12,CSAAQGDTEAFF
NA,TRBJ2-5,TRBV29-1,13,CSASGQGGETQYF
NA,TRBJ2-2,TRBV7-3,13,CASSSPPAGELFF
NA,TRBJ2-3,TRBV28,16,CASSVVGSGEADTQYF
NA,TRBJ2-7,TRBV4-2,16,CASSLLGGGEYDEQYF
NA,TRBJ1-5,TRBV28,16,CASSHLTGGWNQPQHF
NA,TRBJ2-1,TRBV20-1,18,CSARGNLKSGSSYNEQFF
NA,TRBJ2-7,TRBV11-2,13,CASSSTGSHEQYF
NA,TRBJ2-2,TRBV7-2,12,CASSSYTGELFF
NA,TRBJ2-2,TRBV20-1,16,CSARTTSGGDTGELFF
NA,TRBJ2-5,TRBV29-1,13,CSVLETGEETQYF
NA,TRBJ1-5,TRBV5-6,15,CASSLGAQGNQPQHF
NA,TRBJ2-5,TRBV14,15,CASSQVPSGGETQYF
NA,TRBJ2-1,TRBV7-6,16,CASSLVGSRSYNEQFF
NA,TRBJ2-7,TRBV3-1,13,CASSQDPSYEQYF
NA,TRBJ1-1,TRBV7-2,16,CASSLRRYSGFTEAFF
medium-sized,TRBJ2-2,TRBV6-4,13,CASSDRDTGELFF
NA,TRBJ1-5,TRBV29-1,12,CSVVQEGGPQHF
NA,TRBJ2-1,TRBV7-9,17,CASSKAEDARGYNEQFF
NA,TRBJ2-3,TRBV7-6,15,CASSFRGNPTDTQYF
NA,TRBJ2-7,TRBV5-1,15,CASSLTTGLDYEQYF